These T cell receptor beta chains were read from a single sample in a study of T cell responses to AZD1222 COVID-19 vaccine. Repertoires were generated with immunoSEQ multiplex PCR, while TCRdb's copy carries only in-frame clones and drops some. The repertoire holds 45,000 to 55,000 clones, approximately 79% seen once, with about 9.4% in the top ten. Sample: peripheral blood, taken on day 0 of AZD1222 vaccination. These receptors were obtained from an adult in good health. Each CDR3 is given with its conserved first and last residue. The order of the fields is V gene, J gene, D gene, clone size, CDR3 protein, CDR3 DNA. D genes are given only for firm matches. Where a row states a size, it is once, few, many or the class of an expanded clone; other rows omit it.

>TRBV28|TRBJ1-5|.|.
CASRQTNQPQHF
TGTGCCAGCAGGCAGACCAATCAGCCCCAGCATTTT
>TRBV18|TRBJ1-2|.|.
CASSRTVDYGYTF
TGTGCCAGCTCCCGGACGGTTGACTATGGCTACACCTTC
>TRBV19|TRBJ1-5|.|.
CASSIAPGRTNQPQHF
TGTGCCAGTAGTATAGCCCCGGGACGGACCAATCAGCCCCAGCATTTT
>TRBV14|TRBJ1-4|.|.
CASSYWAQNEKLFF
TGTGCCAGCAGTTACTGGGCCCAGAATGAAAAACTGTTTTTT
>TRBV7-6|TRBJ2-6|.|.
CASSHRAGANVLTF
TGTGCCAGCAGCCATCGGGCGGGGGCCAACGTCCTGACTTTC
>TRBV2|TRBJ2-2|TRBD2|.
CASSVDSGSGTGELFF
TGTGCCAGCAGTGTGGATAGCGGGAGCGGGACCGGGGAGCTGTTTTTT
>TRBV7-9|TRBJ1-1|.|.
CARGAGELNTEAFF
TGTGCCAGGGGTGCTGGAGAACTTAACACTGAAGCTTTCTTT
>TRBV5-1|TRBJ2-1|.|.
CASSLGRGGNNEQFF
TGCGCCAGCAGCTTGGGGCGAGGAGGGAACAATGAGCAGTTCTTC
>TRBV24-1|TRBJ2-3|.|.
CATSSSGGGSGTDTQYF
TGTGCCACCAGTTCTTCTGGTGGGGGGTCAGGCACAGATACGCAGTATTTT
>TRBV7-6|TRBJ1-3|.|.
CASSLGTSGNTIYF
TGTGCCAGCAGCTTAGGGACATCTGGAAACACCATATATTTT
>TRBV5-1|TRBJ2-5|.|.
CASSLAGTWQETQYF
TGCGCCAGCAGCTTGGCAGGGACTTGGCAAGAGACCCAGTACTTC
>TRBV4-2|TRBJ2-1|.|.
CASSQDGREQFF
TGTGCCAGCAGCCAAGATGGTAGAGAGCAGTTCTTC
>TRBV27|TRBJ1-2|TRBD1|few
CASSFRDRVHGYTF
TGTGCCAGCAGTTTCCGGGACAGGGTCCATGGCTACACCTTC
>TRBV5-4|TRBJ1-2|.|.
CASSLGLSYGYTF
TGTGCCAGCAGCTTGGGGCTTAGCTATGGCTACACCTTC
>TRBV2|TRBJ2-7|.|.
CARRGLQGDEQYF
TGTGCCAGGCGGGGGTTACAGGGCGACGAGCAGTACTTC
>TRBV13|TRBJ1-1|.|.
CASSSSGERDRTEAFF
TGTGCCAGCAGCTCGTCAGGGGAAAGGGATCGAACTGAAGCTTTCTTT
>TRBV5-1|TRBJ2-6|.|.
CASSLGDVTGANVLTF
TGCGCCAGCAGCTTGGGGGACGTCACTGGGGCCAACGTCCTGACTTTC
>TRBV15|TRBJ2-3|TRBD2|.
CATSRETGGVVDTQYF
TGTGCCACCAGCAGAGAAACGGGAGGGGTGGTAGATACGCAGTATTTT
>TRBV6-6|TRBJ2-5|.|.
CASSYTGRPTPPTQYF
TGTGCCAGCAGTTATACCGGACGTCCGACCCCCCCGACCCAGTACTTC
>TRBV5-1|TRBJ2-7|.|.
CASSSGAAVGEQYF
TGCGCCAGCAGCTCCGGGGCGGCGGTCGGCGAGCAGTACTTC
>TRBV7-6|TRBJ1-6|.|.
CASSLSGLYNSPLHF
TGTGCCAGCAGTCTGTCAGGCCTCTATAATTCACCCCTCCACTTT
>TRBV9|TRBJ1-3|.|.
CASSEGIVNTIYF
TGTGCCAGCAGCGAAGGTATCGTAAACACCATATATTTT
>TRBV9|TRBJ1-4|.|.
CASSRPNEKLFF
TGTGCCAGCAGCCGACCGAATGAAAAACTGTTTTTT
>TRBV28|TRBJ2-1|.|.
CASSLLYNEQFF
TGTGCCAGCAGCCTACTATACAATGAGCAGTTCTTC
>TRBV7-8|TRBJ2-1|.|.
CASSFRRSYNEQFF
TGTGCCAGCAGCTTCAGACGCTCCTACAATGAGCAGTTCTTC
>TRBV7-2|TRBJ2-5|.|.
CASSLAGRQETQYF
TGTGCCAGCAGCTTAGCGGGGAGGCAAGAGACCCAGTACTTC
>TRBV6-1|TRBJ2-5|TRBD1|.
CASSENRGETQYF
TGTGCCAGCAGTGAAAACAGGGGGGAGACCCAGTACTTC
>TRBV27|TRBJ1-2|TRBD1|.
CASKRQGSYGYTF
TGTGCCAGCAAGAGACAGGGATCCTATGGCTACACCTTC
>TRBV9|TRBJ1-1|.|.
CASSVGGPATEAFF
TGTGCCAGCAGCGTAGGAGGGCCGGCCACTGAAGCTTTCTTT
>TRBV6-5|TRBJ1-3|.|.
CASRQASGNTIYF
TGTGCCAGCCGACAAGCCTCTGGAAACACCATATATTTT
>TRBV5-3|TRBJ2-3|TRBD1|.
CAKPETGGSTDTQYF
TGTGCCAAACCCGAGACAGGGGGAAGCACAGATACGCAGTATTTT
>TRBV3-1/TRBV3-2|TRBJ2-4|.|few
CASSQGGGPGRQNIQYF
TGTGCCAGCAGCCAAGGAGGGGGCCCAGGGAGGCAAAACATTCAGTACTTC
>TRBV29-1|TRBJ1-2|.|.
CSVLADGTNYGYTF
TGCAGCGTTTTAGCGGACGGTACTAACTATGGCTACACCTTC
>TRBV7-9|TRBJ2-5|TRBD1|.
CASSPGQGVVETQYF
TGTGCCAGCAGCCCTGGACAGGGAGTAGTCGAGACCCAGTACTTC
>TRBV20-1|TRBJ1-2|.|.
CSARTGGYTF
TGCAGTGCTAGGACGGGAGGCTACACCTTC
>TRBV5-4|TRBJ2-5|.|.
CASSLPSGAGETQYF
TGTGCCAGCAGCTTGCCTAGTGGGGCGGGCGAGACCCAGTACTTC
>TRBV10-2|TRBJ2-2|.|.
CASSEYSGGKTGELFF
TGCGCCAGCAGTGAGTATTCCGGAGGAAAGACCGGGGAGCTGTTTTTT
>TRBV18|TRBJ1-3|.|.
CASSPSGGGNTIYF
TGTGCCAGCTCACCATCTGGAGGCGGAAACACCATATATTTT
>TRBV27|TRBJ1-1|.|.
CASSSTPTGNTEAFF
TGTGCCAGCAGCAGCACTCCGACAGGGAACACTGAAGCTTTCTTT
>TRBV5-1|TRBJ2-7|TRBD2|.
CASSSGLAGGQFYEQYF
TGCGCCAGCAGCTCAGGACTAGCGGGGGGCCAGTTCTACGAGCAGTACTTC
>TRBV19|TRBJ1-4|TRBD1|.
CASSKGQGNEKLFF
TGTGCCAGTAGTAAGGGACAGGGGAATGAAAAACTGTTTTTT
>TRBV6-5|TRBJ2-1|TRBD2|.
CASRGAGGINEQFF
TGTGCCAGCAGAGGGGCGGGGGGGATCAATGAGCAGTTCTTC
>TRBV3-1/TRBV3-2|TRBJ1-4|.|.
CASSKGQSREKLFF
TGTGCCAGCAGCAAGGGCCAGTCTAGGGAAAAACTGTTTTTT
>TRBV11-2|TRBJ2-7|.|.
CASSLGGIDYEQYF
TGTGCCAGCAGCTTAGGGGGAATCGACTACGAGCAGTACTTC
>TRBV30|TRBJ1-2|.|.
CAWTMAPQGGYTF
TGTGCCTGGACAATGGCCCCCCAGGGTGGCTACACCTTC
>TRBV27|TRBJ1-4|TRBD1|.
CASSLSRTTGGVEKLFF
TGTGCCAGCAGTTTATCGCGCACTACAGGGGGGGTAGAAAAACTGTTTTTT
>TRBV5-1|TRBJ1-2|.|.
CASSLGAGDGYTF
TGCGCCAGCAGCTTGGGGGCAGGGGATGGCTACACCTTC
>TRBV6-5|TRBJ2-1|TRBD2|.
CASSYSRLAGVNEQFF
TGTGCCAGCAGTTACTCGAGACTAGCGGGAGTAAATGAGCAGTTCTTC
>TRBV10-2|TRBJ1-1|TRBD1|.
CATGTGITEAFF
TGCGCCACCGGGACAGGGATAACTGAAGCTTTCTTT
>TRBV7-9|TRBJ1-2|.|.
CASSPQYRAGYGYTF
TGTGCCAGCAGCCCGCAATACAGGGCCGGCTATGGCTACACCTTC
>TRBV6-7|TRBJ1-3|TRBD1|.
CASSYLGQSSGNTIYF
TGTGCCAGCAGTTACTTGGGACAGAGCTCTGGAAACACCATATATTTT
>TRBV28|TRBJ2-1|.|.
CASSFGGNDYNEQFF
TGTGCCAGCAGTTTCGGCGGGAACGACTACAATGAGCAGTTCTTC